These 32 T cell receptor beta chains were all obtained from the same sample, sequenced in a study of T-cell reconstitution after alpha-beta-depleted transplantation in children. A TCRbeta library incorporating unique molecular identifiers was prepared. One entry per CDR3 protein results from TCRdb running MiXCR on the PCR reads. The repertoire holds 280,000 or so distinct CDR3 sequences, around a tenth seen once, with about 20% in the top ten. Material: peripheral blood, obtained 180 days after TCRalphabeta/CD19-depleted stem cell transplant. The receptors here all came from a male patient between 2 and 15 years old who had a stem cell transplant for chronic granulomatous disease, so the T cells may come from the graft donor.

Ten or more counts support this clonotype. A junction end diverges from the germline sequence, so it may reflect a read error. The J gene is TRBJ1-3, the V gene TRBV12-3 or TRBV12-4, with D hard to call. This CDR3 is built from 8 residues. CDR3 bases: TGTGCCAGCAGTTCCTCGGATTTT. Encoded protein: CASSSSDF.

In this sample, this clonotype turned up a few times. The rearrangement joins TRBV5-4 to TRBJ1-1; D not resolved. V gave up 2 bases and J gave up 5 bases, with 16 bases separating them. This CDR3 has 15 residues. From germline, CDR1 is SGHNT and CDR2 YYREEE (reference sequence). CDR3 nucleotide sequence: TGTGCCAGCAGCTTTGGGAGCCAAAGGAGAACTGAAGCTTTCTTT. Protein sequence: CASSFGSQRRTEAFF.

This clonotype was recorded many times. The chain employs TRBV20-1 and TRBJ2-3, with 10 bases aligning to TRBD2. Germline values: CDR1 DFQATT, CDR2 SNEGSKA (reference sequence). J gave up 1 base and V 6 bases, and 1 base lay outside the gene matches. This CDR3 spans 13 amino acids. The CDR3 sequence is CSAGTSGTDTQYF. The CDR3 DNA reads as TGCAGTGCCGGGACTAGCGGCACAGATACGCAGTATTTT.

This clonotype was recorded at least ten times. The chain employs TRBV5-1 and TRBJ2-2; D gene unclear. CDR1 is SGHRS, CDR2 YFSETQ, per germline. The CDR3 sequence is 15 residues long. Trimming removed 5 bases from V and 6 bases from J, with 17 bases in between. CDR3 region: CASRLDVRTAGELFF. In DNA form, the CDR3 reads TGCGCCAGCAGGCTTGACGTACGAACGGCCGGGGAGCTGTTTTTT.

This clonotype was detected ten times or more. This chain uses TRBV7-6 with TRBJ2-2, with D maybe TRBD2 (6 bases). The germline V gene has CDR1 SGHVS and CDR2 FNYEAQ. The CDR3 length is 15 residues. The V end was cut by 3 bases, the J end by 2 bases, with 10 bases between. Written as DNA, the CDR3 is TGTGCCAGCAGCTTGGTAGCGGTTAACACCGGGGAGCTGTTTTTT. The encoded protein is CASSLVAVNTGELFF.

This clonotype was counted many times. J is TRBJ2-4 and V is TRBV6-5; TRBD1 matches at 8 bases. The V gene end was trimmed by 0 bases and the J gene end by 4 bases; junction bases not matched to a gene: 8. CDR1 is MNHEY, CDR2 SVGAGI, per germline. The CDR3 contains 17 residues. The CDR3 nucleotides read TGTGCCAGCAGTTACTCCCGGGGACAGGTTTTAAAAAACATTCAGTACTTC. Protein product: CASSYSRGQVLKNIQYF.

The sample holds many counts of this clonotype. V is TRBV15 and J is TRBJ2-1, with D possibly TRBD2 on 5 matching bases. V lost 1 base and J lost 7, with 8 bases in between. This CDR3 region has 13 residues. CDR1 is LNHNV and CDR2 is YYDKDF in the germline V gene (reference sequence). The CDR3 protein is CATSRARVNEQFF. The CDR3 coding sequence is TGTGCCACCAGCAGAGCGAGGGTAAATGAGCAGTTCTTC.

V and J are TRBV12-3 or TRBV12-4 and TRBJ2-1; D uncertain. Trimming took off 3 bases at V and 5 bases at J, with 8 bases between the two ends. CDR3 length equals 13 residues. The CDR3 loop reads CASSLHRDNEQFF. In DNA form, the CDR3 reads TGTGCCAGCAGTTTGCATAGGGACAATGAGCAGTTCTTC.

This clonotype was counted ten times or more. This CDR3 reads CASSGESGTPLYEQYF. For the CDR3, the DNA is TGTGCCAGCAGCGGGGAGAGTGGGACCCCACTCTACGAGCAGTACTTC. The gene calls are TRBV9 and TRBJ2-7; the D call may be TRBD1 or TRBD2 (5 bases each). This CDR3 is built from 16 residues. The V and J ends lost 3 bases and 3 bases respectively, with 19 bases between them. Germline CDR1 SGDLS, CDR2 YYNGEE. Complete variable domain (other parts from reference TRBV9 and TRBJ2-7): DSGVTQTPKHLITATGQRVTLRCSPRSGDLSVYWYQQSLDQGLQFLIQYYNGEERAKGNILERFSAQQFPDLHSELNLSSLELGDSALYFCASSGESGTPLYEQYFGPGTRLTVT.

Many counts were recorded for this clonotype. This chain links TRBV4-3 with TRBJ2-1; 7 bases align to TRBD2. V was pared by 3 bases and J by 0 bases, with 8 bases of the junction left unmatched. Per germline, CDR1 LGHNA and CDR2 YSLEER. CDR3 length: 17 amino acids. The CDR3 region has the DNA TGCGCCAGCAGCCACCTCGTCCTAGCGGTCTCCTACAATGAGCAGTTCTTC. Its protein product is CASSHLVLAVSYNEQFF.

Only a few counts were recorded for this clonotype. The chain recombines TRBV2 with TRBJ2-4; 11 bases map to TRBD1. The V gene's germline CDR1 is SNHLY and CDR2 FYNNEI. The CDR3 loop spans 18 amino acids. V dropped 4 bases and J dropped 0; count of bases not matched to a gene: 8. The CDR3 loop is CASSVRGTGGSAKNIQYF. For the CDR3, the DNA is TGTGCCAGCAGTGTAAGAGGGACAGGGGGGTCAGCCAAAAACATTCAGTACTTC.

The sample holds many counts of this clonotype. The genes are TRBV7-9 and TRBJ2-1; 12 nucleotides match TRBD2. Unmatched junction bases numbered 6, after V lost 5 bases and J lost 1 base. The germline CDR1 and CDR2 sequences are SEHNR and FQNEAQ (reference sequence). The CDR3 is 17 residues long. CDR3 amino acids: CASSTLLAGGSYNEQFF. The CDR3 DNA is TGTGCCAGCAGCACGCTCCTAGCGGGAGGGTCCTACAATGAGCAGTTCTTC.

The chain uses TRBV20-1 and TRBJ2-3, with 12 bases lining up with TRBD2. Germline-derived CDR1 and CDR2 are DFQATT and SNEGSKA (reference sequence). The CDR3 consists of 18 residues. The CDR3 DNA sequence: TGCAGGGCCGAGACACCTGGACTAGCGGGATCTAGCACAGATACGCAGTATTTT. Translating gives CRAETPGLAGSSTDTQYF.

This clonotype has more than one count but fewer than ten. This sequence joins TRBV28 and TRBJ1-2; D ambiguous. The germline V and J ends were trimmed by 5 bases and 1 base, with 23 bases remaining between them. Germline values: CDR1 MDHEN, CDR2 SYDVKM. The CDR3 has 18 residues. The CDR3 region is CASSMYRRFGVLNYGYTF. DNA of the CDR3: TGTGCCAGCAGTATGTACAGACGCTTCGGGGTGCTTAACTATGGCTACACCTTC.

This clonotype appeared a few times. The V gene is TRBV20-1, the J gene TRBJ2-5; possibly TRBD2 for D (6 bases). The CDR3 length is 12 residues. Trimming removed 5 bases at V and 5 bases at J, with 12 bases between. From germline, CDR1 is DFQATT and CDR2 SNEGSKA (reference sequence). The DNA of the CDR3 is TGCAGTGCTCGGAGGGGTTTCGAGACCCAGTACTTC. This encodes CSARRGFETQYF.

The table lists this clonotype with many counts. This chain joins TRBV2 and TRBJ2-7, with 8 positions matching TRBD2. The CDR3 length is 15 residues. Germline lookup yields CDR1 SNHLY and CDR2 FYNNEI. The J segment lost 2 bases and the V segment lost 7 bases, leaving 10 bases of the junction unmatched. CDR3 nucleotides: TGTGCCAGCACCCCCAGCGGGGGTGCAACCTACGAGCAGTACTTC. Translated, it gives CASTPSGGATYEQYF.

This clonotype was counted only a few times. This chain links TRBV3-1 with TRBJ2-5; D ambiguous. The V end lost 5 bases, the J end lost 5 bases, and 6 bases lay between the germline ends. The germline V gene encodes CDR1 LGHDT and CDR2 YNNKEL (reference sequence). The CDR3 extends over 11 amino acids. CDR3 DNA: TGTGCCAGCAGCGGACGGGAGACCCAGTACTTC. Its protein product is CASSGRETQYF.

The chain couples TRBV19 to TRBJ1-2; D gene uncertain. V lost 5 bases and J 8 bases, leaving 12 bases between the germline ends. The V gene's germline CDR1 is LNHDA and CDR2 SQIVND (reference sequence). The CDR3 sequence is 12 residues long. The CDR3 protein is CASSRALGGYTF. The CDR3 DNA follows: TGTGCCAGTAGTCGCGCCCTAGGCGGCTACACCTTC.

This clonotype was observed at least ten times. The rearrangement uses TRBV20-1 and TRBJ1-6; D remains ambiguous. Trimming took off 3 bases at V and 0 bases at J, with 9 bases between the two ends. Germline CDR1 and CDR2: DFQATT and SNEGSKA (reference sequence). The CDR3 covers 15 residues. CDR3 coding DNA: TGCAGTGCTAGTACCGGGAGCTCCTATAATTCACCCCTCCACTTT. It is translated as CSASTGSSYNSPLHF.

This clonotype was seen at least ten times. The chain employs TRBV7-2 and TRBJ2-3; 14 bases agree with TRBD2. Germline CDR1 reads SGHTA; CDR2 reads FQGNSA. The CDR3 contains 17 residues. Germline trimming cut 3 bases from V and 5 bases from J; bases unmatched to any gene: 7. The CDR3 spells CASSFPGLAGGLDTQYF. CDR3 in DNA: TGTGCCAGCAGCTTCCCCGGACTAGCGGGGGGCCTAGATACGCAGTATTTT.

The chain is built from TRBV7-8 and TRBJ2-1; 9 bases agree with TRBD2. CDR3 length equals 18 residues. V shed 1 base, J shed 3 bases, and the junction held 10 bases outside the gene matches. Germline V lookup: CDR1 SGHVS, CDR2 FQNEAQ. In nucleotides, the CDR3 is TGTGCCAGCAGCTTAGAATTTGGGAGCGGGAGGCTCTACAATGAGCAGTTCTTC. This translates into CASSLEFGSGRLYNEQFF.

This clonotype was recorded many times. The chain combines TRBV27 with TRBJ2-7, with 8 bases lining up with TRBD2. V lost 4 bases, J lost 2 bases, and 4 bases stayed unmatched. CDR3 size: 14 residues. Germline V CDR1 and CDR2: MNHEY, SMNVEV (reference sequence). CDR3 bases: TGTGCCAGCAGTTCGTTACTAGCGGCCTACGAGCAGTACTTC. Its translation is CASSSLLAAYEQYF.

This clonotype was detected many times. The rearrangement uses TRBV5-1 and TRBJ2-1, with 9 positions matching TRBD1. The CDR3 length is 15 residues. V shed 4 bases and J 5 bases; nucleotides not matched to a gene: 7. Germline V CDR1 and CDR2: SGHRS, YFSETQ. CDR3 bases: TGCGCCAGCAGCGCGGACAGGGGTGAGAACAATGAGCAGTTCTTC. It codes for CASSADRGENNEQFF.

As regards this clonotype: At one end, the junction sequence differs from germline, possibly due to a read error. This chain connects TRBV19 to TRBJ2-2; D is unclear. The CDR3 totals 14 residues. The V gene's germline CDR1 is LNHDA and CDR2 SQIVND (reference sequence). In DNA, the CDR3 is TGTGCCAGTAGAGACTCATCGAACGCCGGGGAGCTGTTTTTT. Its protein product is CASRDSSNAGELFF.

This rearrangement joins TRBV19 to TRBJ2-1; no clear D. V was clipped by 3 bases and J by 8 bases, with 11 bases between them. CDR1 is LNHDA, CDR2 SQIVND, per germline (reference sequence). This CDR3 spans 13 amino acids. The CDR3 loop reads CASSIISQHEQFF. The CDR3 DNA follows: TGTGCCAGTAGTATTATTTCACAGCATGAGCAGTTCTTC.

This clonotype was counted ten times or more. The chain joins TRBV6-5 to TRBJ2-1; 7 nucleotides align to TRBD1. V gave up 2 bases and J gave up 0 bases; unmatched junction bases: 7. The V gene's germline CDR1 is MNHEY and CDR2 SVGAGI. The CDR3 loop spans 17 amino acids. The CDR3 protein is CASSYPTGTASYNEQFF. The CDR3 coding sequence is TGTGCCAGCAGTTACCCAACCGGGACAGCCTCCTACAATGAGCAGTTCTTC.

This clonotype was counted at least ten times. The chain couples TRBV7-9 to TRBJ2-1; 7 positions agree with TRBD1. The CDR3 covers 17 residues. The V and J ends lost 3 bases and 3 bases, in that order; junction bases with no gene match: 11. Germline values: CDR1 SEHNR, CDR2 FQNEAQ (reference sequence). The CDR3 nucleotides read TGTGCCAGCAGCTTTTCTCTGGTCAGGGGGAACTACAATGAGCAGTTCTTC. Its translation is CASSFSLVRGNYNEQFF.

There are a few counts of this clonotype. The J gene is TRBJ2-7, the V gene TRBV12-3 or TRBV12-4, with D perhaps TRBD1 (6 bases). The germline V and J ends were trimmed by 2 bases and 3 bases, with 14 bases remaining between them. CDR3 length: 15 residues. The CDR3: CASSLPDRLDYEQYF. Here the CDR3 DNA reads TGTGCCAGCAGTTTACCCGACAGGTTAGACTACGAGCAGTACTTC.

This clonotype showed up many times. CDR3 residues: CASSLSGGTPYEQYF. CDR3 DNA sequence: TGTGCCAGCAGCTTAAGCGGTGGAACCCCCTACGAGCAGTACTTC. The V gene is TRBV7-3, the J gene TRBJ2-7; D is ambiguous. Trimming left V 1 base short and J 2 bases short, with 12 bases between. The CDR3 contains 15 residues. Germline CDR1 and CDR2: SGHTA and FQGTGA. The variable domain in full, completed from reference TRBV7-3 and TRBJ2-7, reads GAGVSQTPSNKVTEKGKYVELRCDPISGHTALYWYRQSLGQGPEFLIYFQGTGAADDSGLPNDRFFAVRPEGSVSTLKIQRTERGDSAVYLCASSLSGGTPYEQYFGPGTRLTVT.

This clonotype has a count of ten or more. The chain has TRBV3-1 and TRBJ1-4; possibly TRBD1 for D (5 bases). Germline V gene data show CDR1 as LGHDT and CDR2 as YNNKEL (reference sequence). The length of the CDR3 is 14 residues. Trimming took 2 bases from V and 7 from J, leaving 11 bases between them. CDR3 sequence: CASSQIGGAEKLFF. CDR3 nucleotides: TGTGCCAGCAGCCAAATTGGGGGAGCTGAAAAACTGTTTTTT.

This chain links TRBV12-3 or TRBV12-4 with TRBJ2-7; no reliable D call. The CDR3 runs to 11 residues. V was shortened by 8 bases and J by 6 bases, with 11 bases between the two germline ends. CDR3 bases: TGTGCCAGCTCCGTTTTTTCCGAGCAGTACTTC. Encoded protein: CASSVFSEQYF.

In this sample, this clonotype turned up many times. The chain links TRBV27 to TRBJ2-1, with D maybe TRBD2 (5 bases). Germline V CDR1 and CDR2: MNHEY, SMNVEV (reference sequence). The CDR3 sequence is 17 residues long. V lost 0 bases, J lost 4 bases, and 16 bases lay in between. CDR3 bases: TGTGCCAGCAGTTTATCGAGGTATAGCGCTGTATACAATGAGCAGTTCTTC. Encoded protein: CASSLSRYSAVYNEQFF.